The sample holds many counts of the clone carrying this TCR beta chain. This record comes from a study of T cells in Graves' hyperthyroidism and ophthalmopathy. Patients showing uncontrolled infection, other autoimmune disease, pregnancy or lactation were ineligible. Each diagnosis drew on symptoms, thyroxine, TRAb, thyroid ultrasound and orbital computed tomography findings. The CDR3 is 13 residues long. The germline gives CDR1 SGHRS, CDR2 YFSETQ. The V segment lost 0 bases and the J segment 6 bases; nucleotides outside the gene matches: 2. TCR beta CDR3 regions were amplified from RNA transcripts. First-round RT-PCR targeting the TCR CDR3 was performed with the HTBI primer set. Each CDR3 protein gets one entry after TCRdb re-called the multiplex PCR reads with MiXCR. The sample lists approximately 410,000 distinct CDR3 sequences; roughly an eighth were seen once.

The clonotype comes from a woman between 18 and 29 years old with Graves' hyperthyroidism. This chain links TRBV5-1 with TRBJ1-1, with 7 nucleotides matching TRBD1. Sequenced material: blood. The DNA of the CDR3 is TGCGCCAGCAGCTTGGAGGGACAGTCTGAAGCTTTCTTT. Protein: CASSLEGQSEAFF. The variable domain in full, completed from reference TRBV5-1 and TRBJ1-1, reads KAGVTQTPRYLIKTRGQQVTLSCSPISGHRSVSWYQQTPGQGLQFLFEYFSETQRNKGNFPGRFSGRQFSNSRSEMNVSTLELGDSALYLCASSLEGQSEAFFGQGTRLTVV.